This T cell receptor beta chain was documented in a study of blood T cell repertoires in COVID-19. The CDR3 is made up of 13 amino acids. Per germline, CDR1 MGHRA and CDR2 YSYEKL. Trimming removed 2 bases at V and 1 base at J, with 3 bases between. Using immunoSEQ multiplex PCR, the repertoire was profiled, and TCRdb retains in-frame clones only, with some absent. The table records about 370,000 clones, 80% to 90% of them present only once. V usage is TRBV4-1 and J usage is TRBJ1-3; D not resolved. The receptor comes from a man in his late teens or twenties who had recovered from COVID-19. The sequencing sample was made of PBMCs or T cells enriched from blood (not recorded which). DNA for the CDR3: TGCGCCAGCAGCCAACGTTCTGGAAACACCATATATTTT. This sequence encodes CASSQRSGNTIYF.